This T cell receptor (beta chain) was profiled in a study of control samples from healthy donors and cancer patients. CDR1 and CDR2 from the germline V gene are MNHEY and SMNVEV (reference sequence). Between the trimmed V and J ends, which lost 6 bases and 2 bases, there was a span of 13 bases. The CDR3 totals 14 residues. This clone was recorded once. Here immunoSEQ multiplex PCR was the method, and the copy in TCRdb shows in-frame clones only, minus some. The sample has fewer than 85,000 clones, about 95% seen once; the top ten hold approximately 2.8%. The clonotype originates from a young woman in good health. V and J are TRBV27 and TRBJ1-2, with D unresolved. Sample: blood. Written as DNA, the CDR3 is TGTGCCAGCAGGGTTGGCGGTTTAAACTATGGCTACACCTTC. It yields the protein CASRVGGLNYGYTF.